The next 4 T cell receptor beta chains were all read from a single sample in a study of T cell responses to AZD1222 COVID-19 vaccine. The protocol was immunoSEQ multiplex PCR, while the TCRdb copy is restricted to in-frame clones and leaves out a portion. The sample includes roughly 45,000 clones, approximately 88% of them seen just once. The material was peripheral blood, obtained 28 days after the second AZD1222 dose. Source of these receptors: an adult who received the AZD1222 COVID-19 vaccine.

This clone was seen just once. CDR3 in DNA: TGTGCCAGCAGCGTAGCCCAGAACACTGAAGCTTTCTTT. It translates to CASSVAQNTEAFF. The chain is built from TRBV9 and TRBJ1-1; no reliable D call. The V end was cut by 0 bases, the J end by 1 base, with 4 bases between. From germline, CDR1 is SGDLS and CDR2 YYNGEE. The CDR3 is 13 residues long.

The chain couples TRBV12-3 or TRBV12-4 to TRBJ2-3; D is undetermined. This CDR3 has 12 residues. Trimming removed 1 base from V and 5 bases from J, with 4 bases in between. The CDR3 is CASSLGGDTQYF. The CDR3 DNA follows: TGTGCCAGCAGTTTAGGGGGAGATACGCAGTATTTT.

In its sample, this clone was seen a few times. The rearrangement joins TRBV24-1 to TRBJ2-5; D may be TRBD1 (5 bases). The CDR3 contains 16 residues. V was pared by 3 bases and J by 2 bases, with 15 bases between. Germline CDR1 is KGHDR and CDR2 is SFDVKD. In nucleotides, the CDR3 is TGTGCCACCAGTGATAGAACCCCAGGGATTCAAGAGACCCAGTACTTC. Translation: CATSDRTPGIQETQYF.

The rearrangement joins TRBV5-1 to TRBJ2-5; D is undetermined. Germline CDR1 reads SGHRS; CDR2 reads YFSETQ. CDR3 length equals 15 residues. V was clipped by 2 bases and J by 3 bases, with 14 bases between them. CDR3 nucleotide sequence: TGCGCCAGCAGCTTCCCACCTCCAGCAAAAGAGACCCAGTACTTC. Its protein is CASSFPPPAKETQYF.